This T cell receptor beta chain was sequenced in a study of shared clonotypes between healthy human individuals. Whole-study context: Donor ages ranged 18 to 49 years: a couple of women, a few men. General study findings and limits: Collection of samples was limited to blood; tissue repertoires likely differ. Several donors held roughly 5% of naive CD4 clonotypes in common.

Comments on this clone: Its antigen remains unidentified.

Assay used: immunoSEQ multiplex PCR; TCRdb lists only in-frame clones, some missing. Seen here are 2 million to 2.5 million clones, approximately 94% observed once, and the top ten hold approximately 0.13%. HIV-negative, healthy adults without recent acute infections or vaccinations were the donors. V lost 7 bases, J lost 5 bases, and 17 bases lay in between. The CDR3 is 14 residues long. CDR1 is MNHEY and CDR2 is SVGAGI in the germline V gene. This sequence originates from a man between 18 and 29 years old in good health. The chain combines TRBV6-5 with TRBJ2-5, with D possibly matching TRBD2 (6 bases). Sequenced input: naive CD4+ T cells sorted from blood. Subset specified: CD45RA+ positively selected. Written as DNA, the CDR3 is TGTGCCAGCATGAAGGGGACTGGGGCGGAGACCCAGTACTTC. It encodes CASMKGTGAETQYF.